A selection of T cell receptor beta chains follows, all from one sample in a study of blood T cells in healthy people across ages. TCRdb reprocessed the 5' RACE reads via MiXCR and lists one record per CDR3 protein. The sample yields hundreds of thousands of distinct CDR3 sequences, over 45% seen once. Input material: blood. The receptors derive from a man aged 25-40 years in good health. Both conserved end residues are part of each CDR3. A D gene is named only where the DNA matches it firmly. Part of the rows lack a size; the others show once, few, many or a class for expanded clones.

V: TRBV10-3
size: NA
J: TRBJ1-4
D: NA
CDR3: CAIRDNDEKLFF
DNA: TGTGCCATCAGGGACAATGATGAAAAACTGTTTTTT

V: TRBV20-1
size: NA
J: TRBJ1-2
D: NA
CDR3: CSATGFGSVDYYGYTF
DNA: TGCAGTGCTACGGGGTTTGGGTCCGTCGACTACTATGGCTACACCTTC

V: TRBV9
size: NA
J: TRBJ2-3
D: NA
CDR3: CASSQSTSLGTQYF
DNA: TGTGCCAGCAGCCAATCAACCTCCTTGGGGACGCAGTATTTT

V: TRBV5-1
size: few
J: TRBJ1-2
D: TRBD1
CDR3: CASSAGQGPYGYTF
DNA: TGCGCCAGCAGCGCTGGACAGGGCCCTTATGGCTACACCTTC

V: TRBV4-3
size: few
J: TRBJ2-1
D: NA
CDR3: CASSPVSGLGSNEQFF
DNA: TGCGCCAGCAGCCCAGTCAGCGGTCTCGGGAGTAATGAGCAGTTCTTC

V: TRBV7-7
size: NA
J: TRBJ2-5
D: NA
CDR3: CASSLGGVFQETQYF
DNA: TGTGCTAGCAGCTTAGGCGGTGTCTTCCAAGAGACCCAGTACTTC

V: TRBV2
size: NA
J: TRBJ1-5
D: NA
CDR3: CASTATGFDNQPQHF
DNA: TGTGCCAGCACAGCCACAGGATTTGACAATCAGCCCCAGCATTTT

V: TRBV10-2
size: few
J: TRBJ1-2
D: TRBD1
CDR3: CASSATGQTNYGYTF
DNA: TGCGCCAGCAGTGCGACGGGACAGACGAACTATGGCTACACCTTC

V: TRBV29-1
size: NA
J: TRBJ2-7
D: NA
CDR3: CSVFTREAPYEQYF
DNA: TGCAGCGTCTTCACCAGGGAGGCCCCCTACGAGCAGTACTTC

V: TRBV4-1
size: once
J: TRBJ2-5
D: NA
CDR3: CASSQDQMGETQYF
DNA: TGCGCCAGCAGCCAAGACCAGATGGGGGAGACCCAGTACTTC

V: TRBV2
size: once
J: TRBJ2-1
D: NA
CDR3: CAGAIGTYNEQFF
DNA: TGTGCCGGGGCGATCGGGACTTACAATGAGCAGTTCTTC

V: TRBV7-9
size: NA
J: TRBJ2-3
D: TRBD2
CDR3: CASSLGAGSDTQYF
DNA: TGTGCCAGCAGCTTAGGAGCGGGGTCAGATACGCAGTATTTT

V: TRBV7-9
size: NA
J: TRBJ1-2
D: TRBD1
CDR3: CASSLGWRGLDGYTF
DNA: TGTGCCAGCAGCTTAGGGTGGAGGGGGCTGGACGGCTACACCTTC

V: TRBV11-2
size: NA
J: TRBJ2-2
D: NA
CDR3: CASRDSPADFGELFF
DNA: TGTGCCAGCAGAGACTCCCCGGCGGATTTCGGGGAGCTGTTTTTT

V: TRBV4-1
size: NA
J: TRBJ1-4
D: NA
CDR3: CASSLKQRDEKLFF
DNA: TGCGCCAGCAGCCTTAAGCAACGAGATGAAAAACTGTTTTTT

V: TRBV7-2
size: few
J: TRBJ1-2
D: NA
CDR3: CASSLELYGYTF
DNA: TGTGCCAGCAGCTTAGAACTCTATGGCTACACCTTC

V: TRBV6-5
size: NA
J: TRBJ2-3
D: NA
CDR3: CASSPDYTTDTQYF
DNA: TGTGCCAGCAGTCCGGACTACACCACAGATACGCAGTATTTT

V: TRBV29-1
size: NA
J: TRBJ2-1
D: TRBD2
CDR3: CSVPLAGGYEQFF
DNA: TGCAGCGTGCCCCTAGCGGGAGGGTACGAGCAGTTCTTC

V: TRBV5-6
size: once
J: TRBJ2-5
D: NA
CDR3: CASSLSRGRGDNEQYF
DNA: TGTGCCAGCAGCTTGAGTCGGGGGCGGGGAGACAATGAGCAGTACTTC

V: TRBV10-1
size: once
J: TRBJ2-7
D: TRBD1
CDR3: CASSSQDRFYEQYF
DNA: TGCGCCAGCAGTTCCCAGGACAGGTTCTACGAGCAGTACTTC

V: TRBV5-1
size: NA
J: TRBJ2-3
D: NA
CDR3: CASSSVAEVTDTQYF
DNA: TGCGCCAGCAGCTCGGTAGCAGAAGTAACAGATACGCAGTATTTT

V: TRBV7-2
size: NA
J: TRBJ2-4
D: NA
CDR3: CASSSGGPSGGIQYF
DNA: TGTGCCAGCAGCTCGGGTGGACCAAGCGGTGGCATTCAGTACTTC

V: TRBV3-1
size: NA
J: TRBJ2-7
D: NA
CDR3: CASSRAVSGYEQYF
DNA: TGTGCCAGCAGCCGCGCGGTGTCGGGGTACGAGCAGTACTTC

V: TRBV10-2
size: few
J: TRBJ1-4
D: NA
CDR3: CASRGEKLFF
DNA: TGCGCCAGCAGGGGTGAAAAACTGTTTTTT